The entry below gives a single TCR beta chain sequence along with its context. Its cognate antigen is unknown. The sample belongs to a study of CD8+CD57+ T cells in acquired aplastic anemia. Germline V gene sequence: CDR1 DFQATT, CDR2 SNEGSKA (reference sequence). The CDR3 has 16 amino acids. The J segment lost 2 bases and the V segment lost 0 bases, leaving 7 bases of the junction unmatched. Before being chosen for sequencing, patients had shown CD8+CD57+ cell expansion by flow cytometry. Sequence data were also generated for CD8+CD57+ effector memory cells from about 15% of the 12 patients. Study results and caveats: Patients carried CD8+CD57+ cells that were less diverse than their total CD4+ and CD8+ pools.

According to the study, genomic DNA was the template for TCR beta VDJ and CDR3 profiling. Each CDR3 protein gets one entry after TCRdb re-called the reads with MiXCR. The sample contains about 20,000 distinct CDR3 sequences, approximately 37% of which appear only once. Material: CD8+CD57+ T cells sorted from PBMCs. Subset defined: bead-enriched CD8+CD57+ effector memory T cells from SAA patients. The receptor was isolated from a human donor with aplastic anemia. The chain employs TRBV20-1 and TRBJ2-5; the match to TRBD2 covers 9 bases. In DNA form, the CDR3 reads TGCAGTGCTAGAGATAGGTTAGCGGGGGAACAAGAGACCCAGTACTTC. This codes for CSARDRLAGEQETQYF.